This T cell receptor (beta chain) was sequenced for a study of blood T cell repertoires in COVID-19. As for the study in general: Sites across the United States, Italy and Spain contributed samples from acute and convalescent COVID-19. In each case, the material was cDNA or gDNA derived from T cells, B-cell-depleted T cells, or PBMCs.

Study processing details: Estimation of nucleated cell counts was performed using reference gene primer amplification. Repertoires were generated with immunoSEQ multiplex PCR, while TCRdb's copy carries only in-frame clones and drops some. V and J calls and clone size are given by that table; D and trimming were obtained from the DNA. Here the sample spans more than 80,000 clones, about 80% being singletons. This clone was seen a handful of times. J gave up 4 bases and V 4 bases, and 10 bases lay outside the gene matches. Germline CDR1 reads MNHEY; CDR2 reads SVGAGI. This CDR3 is 15 amino acids long. Sequenced: peripheral blood. The chain has TRBV6-5 and TRBJ2-7; TRBD1 matches 7 bases. The origin of this receptor is a human donor in a cohort sampled during active COVID-19. The CDR3 loop reads CASSSPGQTSYEQYF. Written as DNA, the CDR3 is TGTGCCAGCAGTTCCCCGGGACAGACGTCATACGAGCAGTACTTC.